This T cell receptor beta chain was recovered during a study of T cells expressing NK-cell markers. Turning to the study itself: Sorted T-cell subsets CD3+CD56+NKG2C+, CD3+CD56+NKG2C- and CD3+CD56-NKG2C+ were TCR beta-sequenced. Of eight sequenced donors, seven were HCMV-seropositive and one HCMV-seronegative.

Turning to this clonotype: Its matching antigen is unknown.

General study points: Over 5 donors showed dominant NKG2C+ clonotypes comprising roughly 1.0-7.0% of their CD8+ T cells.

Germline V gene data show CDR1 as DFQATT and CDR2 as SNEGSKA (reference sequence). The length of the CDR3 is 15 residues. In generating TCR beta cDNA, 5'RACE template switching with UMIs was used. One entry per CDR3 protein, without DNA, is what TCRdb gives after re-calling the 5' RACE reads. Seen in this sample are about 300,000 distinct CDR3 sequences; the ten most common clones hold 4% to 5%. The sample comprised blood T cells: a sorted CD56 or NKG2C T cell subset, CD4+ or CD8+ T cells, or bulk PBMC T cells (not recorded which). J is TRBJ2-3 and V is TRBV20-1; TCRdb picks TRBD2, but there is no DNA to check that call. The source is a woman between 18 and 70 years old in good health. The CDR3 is CSGPMTSGGTDTQYF.